A single sample is the source of the 17 T cell receptor beta chains below, sequenced in a study of CD8+CD57+ T cells in acquired aplastic anemia. Profiling of TCR beta VDJ combinations and CDR3 sequences used genomic DNA as template. MiXCR, run by TCRdb on the reads, gives a single entry per CDR3 protein. Of 90,000 to 120,000 distinct CDR3 sequences in the sample, around 53% were seen once. Sequenced material: sorted CD4+, CD8+, or CD8+CD57+ T cells (not recorded which) from PBMCs. These receptors were taken from a human donor in good health, serving as a control.

This clonotype appeared many times. This rearrangement joins TRBV4-1 to TRBJ2-1, with D uncertain. Trimming removed 1 base at V and 0 bases at J, with 10 bases between. Per germline, CDR1 MGHRA and CDR2 YSYEKL. CDR3 length equals 16 residues. CDR3 in DNA: TGCGCCAGCAGCCAAGGGTCGGAGTACTCCTACAATGAGCAGTTCTTC. It encodes CASSQGSEYSYNEQFF.

The V and J genes are TRBV19 and TRBJ1-1; TRBD1 might be the D (6 bases). This CDR3 comprises 11 residues. CDR1 is LNHDA and CDR2 is SQIVND in the germline V gene (reference sequence). The chain's CDR3 is CATGIFTEAFF. The CDR3 DNA sequence: TGTGCTACAGGGATTTTCACTGAAGCTTTCTTT.

This clonotype has a handful of counts. The chain recombines TRBV15 with TRBJ2-2; no clear D. CDR1 and CDR2 (germline): LNHNV, YYDKDF (reference sequence). V lost 0 bases and J lost 0, with 2 bases in between. The CDR3 sequence is 14 residues long. The CDR3 DNA sequence: TGTGCCACCAGCAGAGATACGAACACCGGGGAGCTGTTTTTT. It is translated as CATSRDTNTGELFF. The variable domain in full, with the rest retrieved from reference TRBV15 and TRBJ2-2, is DAMVIQNPRYQVTQFGKPVTLSCSQTLNHNVMYWYQQKSSQAPKLLFHYYDKDFNNEADTPDNFQSRRPNTSFCFLDIRSPGLGDTAMYLCATSRDTNTGELFFGEGSRLTVL.

This clonotype has a count of ten or more. The chain recombines TRBV20-1 with TRBJ2-7, with TRBD2 matching over 7 bases. Trimming took 3 bases from V and 5 from J; bases not matched to a gene: 4. Germline-derived CDR1 and CDR2 are DFQATT and SNEGSKA (reference sequence). This CDR3 region has 12 residues. The CDR3 sequence: CSASGGGDEQYF. Here the CDR3 DNA reads TGCAGTGCTAGCGGGGGAGGGGACGAGCAGTACTTC.

Here the CDR3 reads CATGGELNQPQHF. In DNA form, the CDR3 reads TGTGCCACCGGGGGGGAGCTTAATCAGCCCCAGCATTTT. The chain joins TRBV24-1 to TRBJ1-5, with D maybe TRBD1 (5 bases). The CDR3 is 13 amino acids. Trimming left V 9 bases short and J 4 bases short, with 12 bases between. Germline loops: CDR1 KGHDR, CDR2 SFDVKD.

This clonotype was observed many times. V gene TRBV20-1 combines with J gene TRBJ1-1, with D unresolved. V lost 2 bases and J lost 4, with 5 bases in between. The germline V gene has CDR1 DFQATT and CDR2 SNEGSKA (reference sequence). This CDR3 spans 11 amino acids. Here the CDR3 DNA reads TGCAGTGCTAGACTAGGCACTGAAGCTTTCTTT. Encoded protein: CSARLGTEAFF.

The chain links TRBV20-1 to TRBJ2-7; 7 bases align to TRBD1. The CDR3 is 15 residues long. V lost 1 base to trimming and J lost 5 bases; unmatched junction nucleotides: 11. In germline, CDR1 is DFQATT, CDR2 SNEGSKA (reference sequence). For the CDR3, the DNA is TGCAGTGCTAGAGCTAAGGGAAGGGGGCAGGACGAGCAGTACTTC. Translated: CSARAKGRGQDEQYF.

The V gene is TRBV10-3, the J gene TRBJ2-7, with 10 bases fitting TRBD1. Germline assignment: CDR1 ENHRY and CDR2 SYGVKD. This CDR3 has 14 residues. V lost 0 bases, J lost 4 bases, and 0 bases stayed unmatched. The CDR3 coding sequence is TGTGCCATCAGTGAGTCGGGACAGGGGTACGAGCAGTACTTC. Its protein is CAISESGQGYEQYF.

This clonotype was observed many times. The chain recombines TRBV9 with TRBJ2-7; D may be TRBD1 (6 bases). The CDR3 runs to 14 residues. Germline loops: CDR1 SGDLS, CDR2 YYNGEE. V was shortened by 0 bases and J by 4 bases, with 11 bases between the two germline ends. The CDR3 DNA follows: TGTGCCAGCAGCGTAGCAGGGGCTAGATACGAGCAGTACTTC. Translating it yields CASSVAGARYEQYF.

V usage is TRBV10-3 and J usage is TRBJ1-5; tentative D call: TRBD1 (6 bases). V shed 2 bases and J shed 0 bases, with 14 bases lying between them. The CDR3 covers 17 residues. Germline V gene data show CDR1 as ENHRY and CDR2 as SYGVKD. CDR3 sequence: CAISEVGGGGSNQPQHF. The CDR3, as DNA: TGTGCCATCAGTGAGGTAGGGGGAGGCGGTAGCAATCAGCCCCAGCATTTT.

The chain links TRBV7-9 to TRBJ2-7; unclear D gene. Germline CDR1 and CDR2: SEHNR and FQNEAQ (reference sequence). This CDR3 has 12 residues. With 8 bases removed from V and 4 bases from J, the gap between germline ends came to 12 bases. The CDR3: CASRIDGYEQYF. The CDR3 DNA reads TGTGCCAGCCGTATCGACGGGTACGAGCAGTACTTC.

The V call is TRBV7-9, the J call TRBJ1-2; D is uncertain. CDR3 length equals 15 residues. Germline V gene sequence: CDR1 SEHNR, CDR2 FQNEAQ (reference sequence). V was pared by 1 base and J by 6 bases, with 15 bases between. This CDR3 is CASSLEVFAGNGYTF. The DNA for the CDR3 is TGTGCCAGCAGCTTAGAAGTATTCGCGGGGAATGGCTACACCTTC.

V usage is TRBV15 and J usage is TRBJ1-1; 7 bases line up with TRBD1. V shed 5 bases and J 3 bases; nucleotides not matched to a gene: 6. CDR1 is LNHNV, CDR2 YYDKDF, per germline (reference sequence). The CDR3 consists of 14 residues. Here the CDR3 reads CATSGWDRYTEAFF. Written as DNA, the CDR3 is TGTGCCACCAGCGGATGGGACAGATACACTGAAGCTTTCTTT.

This clonotype came up many times. The chain uses TRBV12-3 or TRBV12-4 and TRBJ2-7; 7 nucleotides line up with TRBD1. The CDR3 loop spans 14 amino acids. The J segment lost 1 base and the V segment lost 0 bases, leaving 0 bases of the junction unmatched. The CDR3 DNA reads as TGTGCCAGCAGTTTAGCGACAGGGTCCTACGAGCAGTACTTC. Translating gives CASSLATGSYEQYF.

This clonotype was seen ten or more times. The rearrangement joins TRBV25-1 to TRBJ1-1; perhaps TRBD1 as D (5 bases). The CDR3 is 13 amino acids. The germline gives CDR1 MGHDK, CDR2 SYGVNS. V was cut by 1 base and J by 11 bases, with 14 bases left in between. This chain's CDR3 is CASSESLVRGAFF. The CDR3 nucleotides are TGTGCCAGCAGTGAATCCTTGGTGAGGGGCGCTTTCTTT.

V usage is TRBV2 and J usage is TRBJ2-3; D is tentatively TRBD1 or TRBD2 (5 bases each). Germline V lookup: CDR1 SNHLY, CDR2 FYNNEI. V shed 8 bases and J shed 6 bases, with 18 bases lying between them. The CDR3 spans 14 residues. CDR3 sequence (DNA): TGTGCCAGCCAACAGGCTAGCCCTGGGGATACGCAGTATTTT. Translated, it gives CASQQASPGDTQYF.

This clonotype appeared a few times. The rearrangement links TRBV30 to TRBJ2-3, with D possibly matching TRBD2 (6 bases). V shed 8 bases and J shed 4 bases, with 19 bases lying between them. Germline V CDR1 and CDR2: GTSNPN, SVGIG (reference sequence). The CDR3 length is 14 residues. DNA of the CDR3: TGTGCCCAAAATAGCGGCGGGGCGTCAGATACGCAGTATTTT. Translating gives CAQNSGGASDTQYF.